One sample yielded the 25 T cell receptor beta chains listed below, sequenced in a study of blood T cell repertoires in COVID-19. The table came from immunoSEQ multiplex PCR; TCRdb's copy has only in-frame clones and leaves some out. The sample lists over 95,000 clones, 80% to 90% seen once, with roughly 4.4% in the top ten. Sequencing was done on a sample of peripheral blood. These receptors originate from a woman aged 45-59 years with acute or convalescent COVID-19.

V and J are TRBV5-4 and TRBJ2-1; TRBD1 matches at 7 bases. The V segment lost 5 bases and the J segment 5 bases; nucleotides outside the gene matches: 10. The CDR3 is 15 amino acids. Germline CDR1 SGHNT, CDR2 YYREEE (reference sequence). The CDR3 sequence is CASSRTGHNDNEQFF. The CDR3 DNA reads TGTGCCAGCAGTAGGACAGGTCACAATGACAATGAGCAGTTCTTC.

This chain uses TRBV2 with TRBJ2-3; D may be TRBD2 (7 bases). The germline V and J ends were trimmed by 5 bases and 3 bases, with 27 bases remaining between them. Per germline, CDR1 SNHLY and CDR2 FYNNEI. This CDR3 spans 19 amino acids. The CDR3 sequence is CASSKGIGPQGGRTDTQYF. CDR3 sequence (DNA): TGTGCCAGCAGTAAGGGAATTGGACCACAGGGAGGGAGAACAGATACGCAGTATTTT.

The rearrangement joins TRBV11-2 to TRBJ1-6; D remains unclear. Trimming left V 0 bases short and J 9 bases short, with 12 bases between. Germline lookup yields CDR1 SGHAT and CDR2 FQNNGV. The CDR3 is 15 amino acids. CDR3 residues: CASSLDFSLRSPLHF. CDR3 bases: TGTGCCAGCAGCTTAGATTTCTCTCTCCGTTCACCCCTCCACTTT.

CDR3 in amino acids: CASSLQGGSTNEKLFF. In nucleotides, the CDR3 is TGTGCCAGCAGTTTACAGGGAGGGTCAACTAATGAAAAACTGTTTTTT. The V gene is TRBV28, the J gene TRBJ1-4, with a possible D match to TRBD1 (5 bases). Trimming removed 2 bases at V and 0 bases at J, with 10 bases between. The CDR3 extends over 16 amino acids. Germline values: CDR1 MDHEN, CDR2 SYDVKM.

Concerning this clone itself: The junction departs from the called germline gene at one end, perhaps through a read error. The CDR3 nucleotides are TGCGCCGGCAGTGAGTCCTTTGCGGGAGGGTACAATGAGCAGTTCTTC. This translates into CAGSESFAGGYNEQFF. The rearrangement joins TRBV10-1 to TRBJ2-1; TRBD2 agrees at 9 bases. Germline V gives CDR1 WNHNN, CDR2 SYGVQD (reference sequence). The CDR3 is 16 residues long.

This rearrangement joins TRBV5-6 to TRBJ1-6; 9 bases match TRBD1. V was pared by 4 bases and J by 1 base, with 3 bases of the junction left unmatched. Per the germline V gene, CDR1 is SGHDT and CDR2 is YYEEEE. The CDR3 has 16 residues. The chain's CDR3 is CASSETGGSYNSPLHF. CDR3 sequence (DNA): TGTGCCAGCAGCGAGACAGGGGGGTCCTATAATTCACCCCTCCACTTT.

CDR3 loop: CATSDSRGSRQPQHF. CDR3 coding DNA: TGTGCCACCAGTGATTCCAGGGGATCTCGGCAGCCCCAGCATTTT. The J gene is TRBJ1-5, the V gene TRBV24-1, with a possible D match to TRBD1 (6 bases). Trimming removed 2 bases at V and 7 bases at J, with 14 bases between. This CDR3 region has 15 residues. Germline V CDR1 and CDR2: KGHDR, SFDVKD.

This clone was seen once. This chain uses TRBV28 with TRBJ2-7, with no clear D. CDR3 size: 13 residues. Germline CDR1 is MDHEN and CDR2 is SYDVKM. Between the trimmed V and J ends, which lost 6 bases and 1 base, there was a span of 10 bases. The CDR3 protein is CASRDTASYEQYF. DNA of the CDR3: TGTGCCAGCAGGGATACAGCATCCTACGAGCAGTACTTC.

The chain links TRBV30 to TRBJ1-1; no firm D call. Trimming pared 0 bases from V and 3 bases from J, leaving 5 bases between. CDR3 length: 12 amino acids. CDR1 GTSNPN and CDR2 SVGIG come from the germline V gene (reference sequence). The CDR3 bases are TGTGCCTGGAGTGTCGGGGACACTGAAGCTTTCTTT. Amino acids: CAWSVGDTEAFF.

V and J are TRBV2 and TRBJ1-5; D gene uncertain. V was pared by 5 bases and J by 10 bases, with 12 bases between. Germline V lookup: CDR1 SNHLY, CDR2 FYNNEI. CDR3 size: 12 residues. CDR3 in amino acids: CASSLGEGPQHF. The CDR3 DNA is TGTGCCAGCAGTCTCGGAGAGGGTCCCCAGCATTTT.

This clone came up a few times. The rearrangement joins TRBV3-1 (or the pseudogene TRBV3-2) to TRBJ1-1; D is possibly TRBD1 (6 bases). The V gene lost 1 base and the J gene lost 11 bases, with 17 bases spanning the gap. The CDR3 extends over 14 amino acids. Germline assignment: CDR1 LGHDT and CDR2 YNNKEL (reference sequence). CDR3 in amino acids: CASSQATGGAGAFF. The CDR3 nucleotides are TGTGCCAGCAGCCAAGCAACGGGGGGGGCTGGGGCTTTCTTT.

This clone has a single count. The V call is TRBV7-2, the J call TRBJ2-2, with D possibly being TRBD2 (6 bases). The CDR3 has 15 amino acids. V was cut by 5 bases and J by 1 base, with 11 bases left in between. Germline V gene sequence: CDR1 SGHTA, CDR2 FQGNSA. CDR3 in amino acids: CASSLGTLNTGELFF. CDR3 coding DNA: TGTGCCAGCAGCCTCGGGACTTTGAACACCGGGGAGCTGTTTTTT.

The J gene is TRBJ2-5, the V gene TRBV29-1; perhaps TRBD2 as D (6 bases). With 8 bases removed from V and 3 bases from J, the gap between germline ends came to 16 bases. The CDR3 is 13 amino acids. Germline CDR1 SQVTM, CDR2 ANQGSEA. In DNA form, the CDR3 reads TGCAGCATCTCCCGGGGGTATGAAGAGACCCAGTACTTC. Translating it yields CSISRGYEETQYF.

The chain couples TRBV5-8 to TRBJ2-1; D is perhaps TRBD1 (6 bases). The CDR3 length is 15 residues. Per the germline V gene, CDR1 is SGHTS and CDR2 is YDEGEE. V was shortened by 4 bases and J by 1 base, with 12 bases between the two germline ends. The CDR3 sequence: CASSTLRGSYNEQFF. The CDR3 nucleotides are TGTGCCAGCAGCACCTTAAGGGGGTCCTACAATGAGCAGTTCTTC. Combining the CDR3 with reference TRBV5-8 and TRBJ2-1 gives the whole variable domain EAGVTQSPTHLIKTRGQQATLRCSPISGHTSVYWYQQALGLGLQFLLWYDEGEERNRGNFPPRFSGRQFPNYSSELNVNALELEDSALYLCASSTLRGSYNEQFFGPGTRLTVL.

This clone was picked up a small number of times. The V and J genes are TRBV10-2 and TRBJ1-5, with a tentative D call TRBD1 (5 bases). The CDR3 spans 14 residues. The germline V gene encodes CDR1 WSHSY and CDR2 SAAADI. Trimming removed 3 bases from V and 1 base from J, with 7 bases in between. The CDR3 loop is CASSERGSNQPQHF. The CDR3 coding sequence is TGCGCCAGCAGTGAAAGGGGAAGCAATCAGCCCCAGCATTTT.

This chain connects TRBV28 to TRBJ2-6; 8 positions match TRBD1. The CDR3 consists of 15 residues. The germline V gene encodes CDR1 MDHEN and CDR2 SYDVKM. V lost 9 bases and J lost 2; bases outside the gene matches: 6. CDR3 sequence: CASTGGFTGANVLTF. The DNA for the CDR3 is TGTGCCAGTACAGGGGGATTTACTGGGGCCAACGTCCTGACTTTC.

The V call is TRBV28, the J call TRBJ2-5, with TRBD2 as a possible D gene (5 bases). Germline assignment: CDR1 MDHEN and CDR2 SYDVKM. This CDR3 has 12 amino acids. Deletions cut 7 bases from V and 5 bases from J, with 11 bases between. Here the CDR3 DNA reads TGTGCCAGCACATCCCGGAGGGAGACCCAGTACTTC. This encodes CASTSRRETQYF.

The rearrangement joins TRBV5-8 to TRBJ2-3, with 9 bases matching TRBD1. Germline V lookup: CDR1 SGHTS, CDR2 YDEGEE. With 4 bases clipped from V and 2 bases from J, the junction kept 14 bases outside the gene matches. The CDR3 sequence is 18 residues long. CDR3 protein: CASSGRGTGWDSTDTQYF. The CDR3 DNA is TGTGCCAGCAGCGGGAGAGGGACAGGGTGGGACTCCACAGATACGCAGTATTTT. The whole variable domain, remainder taken from reference TRBV5-8 and TRBJ2-3, is EAGVTQSPTHLIKTRGQQATLRCSPISGHTSVYWYQQALGLGLQFLLWYDEGEERNRGNFPPRFSGRQFPNYSSELNVNALELEDSALYLCASSGRGTGWDSTDTQYFGPGTRLTVL.

The gene calls are TRBV14 and TRBJ2-5; TRBD1 matches 7 bases. The CDR3 has 15 amino acids. Trimming removed 1 base from V and 2 bases from J; junction bases left unmatched: 4. Per germline, CDR1 SGHDN and CDR2 FVKESK. The CDR3 coding sequence is TGTGCCAGCAGCCAAGGTCCAGGGGGTCAAGAGACCCAGTACTTC. As protein: CASSQGPGGQETQYF.

The J gene is TRBJ2-1, the V gene TRBV18; D is ambiguous. V lost 1 base and J 0 bases, leaving 13 bases between the germline ends. Germline V CDR1 and CDR2: KGHSH, LQKENI. The CDR3 sequence is 17 residues long. The CDR3: CASSPLWAGDSYNEQFF. The CDR3 DNA reads TGTGCCAGCTCACCACTTTGGGCAGGTGACTCCTACAATGAGCAGTTCTTC.

The CDR3: CASSTDINYGYTF. In DNA, the CDR3 is TGTGCCAGCAGTACCGACATCAACTATGGCTACACCTTC. The chain combines TRBV12-3 or TRBV12-4 with TRBJ1-2; D call uncertain. CDR3 length equals 13 residues. V lost 5 bases to trimming and J lost 2 bases, with 9 bases between them.

This clone was counted once. The J gene is TRBJ1-6, the V gene TRBV12-3 or TRBV12-4; tentatively, D is TRBD1 (6 bases). V gave up 6 bases and J gave up 10 bases, with 13 bases separating them. This CDR3 contains 13 residues. For the CDR3, the DNA is TGTGCCAGCAGCACACAGGGTATGTCACCCCTCCACTTT. Its protein product is CASSTQGMSPLHF.

The V and J genes are TRBV14 and TRBJ2-7; no clear D. The germline V and J ends were trimmed by 4 bases and 5 bases, with 15 bases remaining between them. Per germline, CDR1 SGHDN and CDR2 FVKESK. This CDR3 comprises 14 residues. The CDR3 nucleotides read TGTGCCAGCAGCCCCCTCGGCAGGCACCACGAGCAGTACTTC. This gives the protein CASSPLGRHHEQYF.

The CDR3 reads CASSTMGGPQYF. CDR3 DNA: TGTGCCAGCAGTACGATGGGGGGTCCGCAGTATTTT. The chain carries TRBV7-3 and TRBJ2-3; perhaps TRBD2 as D (6 bases). Germline values: CDR1 SGHTA, CDR2 FQGTGA. The germline V and J ends were trimmed by 6 bases and 10 bases, with 14 bases remaining between them. The CDR3 sequence is 12 residues long.

The rearrangement uses TRBV27 and TRBJ1-3; D call uncertain. Trimming left V 2 bases short and J 3 bases short, with 5 bases between. The germline V gene has CDR1 MNHEY and CDR2 SMNVEV (reference sequence). This CDR3 is 13 amino acids long. The CDR3 spells CASSLDIGNTIYF. CDR3 nucleotides: TGTGCCAGCAGTTTAGACATTGGAAACACCATATATTTT.